This T cell receptor beta chain was captured by sequencing in a study of Ad26.COV2.S vaccination and SARS-CoV-2 variants. Study-wide points: Total responses of T cells may have been underestimated by the analyses of TCR breadth and depth.

As to treatment: approximately 18 received Ad26.COV2.S at low or high dose, single or two shots; about 5 received placebo; per-sample allocation not given. Specimen acquisition occurred on day 63 following the initial vaccine or placebo injection. In Boston, an adult donor aged 18-55 years took part. Only in-frame clones appear in the TCRdb table, and some are missing; sequencing was by immunoSEQ multiplex PCR. Counted here are about 420,000 clones, 88% occurring once; the ten biggest clones make up 3.6%. The ends were cut back, 5 bases at V and 0 bases at J, with 14 bases in the middle. CDR1 and CDR2 from the germline V gene are MDHEN and SYDVKM. The CDR3 runs to 15 residues. Note on this clone: What it binds is unknown.

J is TRBJ2-7 and V is TRBV28; TRBD1 might be the D (6 bases). The source of this sequence is a person between 18 and 59 years old who received the Ad26.COV2.S COVID-19 vaccine or a placebo. This specimen consisted of peripheral blood, obtained in a trial of Ad26.COV2.S vaccine versus placebo. The CDR3 reads CASSGDWTDSYEQYF. DNA for the CDR3: TGTGCCAGCAGTGGAGACTGGACAGACTCCTACGAGCAGTACTTC.